One and the same sample provided the 14 T cell receptor beta chains below, sequenced in a study of shared clonotypes between healthy human individuals. Produced via immunoSEQ multiplex PCR; TCRdb's table is partial and in-frame only. There are 2 million to 2.5 million clones in the sample; 90% to 96% occur only once, and less than 0.15% lies in the top ten. The sample was naive CD4+ T cells sorted from blood. Subset indicated: CD45RA+ positively selected. The receptors stem from a man aged 18 to 29 in good health.

The chain has TRBV7-9 and TRBJ1-6; D is unresolved. CDR1 is SEHNR and CDR2 is FQNEAQ in the germline V gene (reference sequence). V was shortened by 3 bases and J by 5 bases, with 11 bases between the two germline ends. This CDR3 has 15 residues. DNA of the CDR3: TGTGCCAGCAGCTTCTTTTCAGAGAATAATTCACCCCTCCACTTT. Its protein product is CASSFFSENNSPLHF.

This clone was recorded once. This sequence joins TRBV6-1 and TRBJ1-6; D is uncertain. Germline V gives CDR1 MNHNS, CDR2 SASEGT. The CDR3 loop spans 14 amino acids. Trimming removed 4 bases at V and 5 bases at J, with 9 bases between. CDR3 region: CASSGGANNSPLHF. CDR3 nucleotide sequence: TGTGCCAGCAGTGGCGGCGCTAATAATTCACCCCTCCACTTT.

The chain employs TRBV11-3 and TRBJ2-7, with D perhaps TRBD1 or TRBD2 (5 bases each). V dropped 0 bases and J dropped 4 bases, with 7 bases sitting between them. The CDR3 extends over 13 amino acids. CDR1 and CDR2 from the germline V gene are SGHNT and YENEEA. The CDR3 sequence is CASSLDGGYEQYF. Written as DNA, the CDR3 is TGTGCCAGCAGCTTAGATGGGGGATACGAGCAGTACTTC.

The chain has TRBV7-3 and TRBJ2-1; 10 bases are shared with TRBD1. Germline V gene data show CDR1 as SGHTA and CDR2 as FQGTGA. This CDR3 is built from 15 residues. J lost 6 bases, V lost 3 bases, and 5 bases had no gene match. This chain's CDR3 is CASSFSGTGVNEQFF. The DNA for the CDR3 is TGTGCCAGCAGCTTTTCCGGGACAGGGGTCAATGAGCAGTTCTTC. Supplemented by reference TRBV7-3 and TRBJ2-1, the full variable domain reads GAGVSQTPSNKVTEKGKYVELRCDPISGHTALYWYRQSLGQGPEFLIYFQGTGAADDSGLPNDRFFAVRPEGSVSTLKIQRTERGDSAVYLCASSFSGTGVNEQFFGPGTRLTVL.

The chain joins TRBV15 to TRBJ1-5, with 11 bases aligning to TRBD1. V lost 6 bases and J lost 11; bases outside the gene matches: 9. This CDR3 is 14 amino acids long. Germline V lookup: CDR1 LNHNV, CDR2 YYDKDF (reference sequence). DNA for the CDR3: TGTGCCACCAGGGGGACAGGGGGGGCTGCGGCCCAGCATTTT. Protein: CATRGTGGAAAQHF. Combining the CDR3 with reference TRBV15 and TRBJ1-5 gives the whole variable domain DAMVIQNPRYQVTQFGKPVTLSCSQTLNHNVMYWYQQKSSQAPKLLFHYYDKDFNNEADTPDNFQSRRPNTSFCFLDIRSPGLGDTAMYLCATRGTGGAAAQHFGDGTRLSIL.

The chain carries TRBV19 and TRBJ2-3; D perhaps matches TRBD2 (6 bases). This CDR3 has 16 amino acids. The ends were cut back, 4 bases at V and 2 bases at J, with 16 bases in the middle. CDR1 LNHDA and CDR2 SQIVND come from the germline V gene (reference sequence). CDR3 sequence reads: CASSSPRGISTDTQYF. The CDR3, as DNA: TGTGCCAGTAGTAGCCCCCGGGGGATCTCCACAGATACGCAGTATTTT.

The chain uses TRBV2 and TRBJ2-1; D might be TRBD1 (6 bases). The CDR3 runs to 14 residues. V lost 2 bases and J 7 bases, leaving 12 bases between the germline ends. Germline V lookup: CDR1 SNHLY, CDR2 FYNNEI. In DNA, the CDR3 is TGTGCCAGCAGTGAAACCAGGGGCGGGAATGAGCAGTTCTTC. Its translation: CASSETRGGNEQFF.

This clone showed up just once. The chain couples TRBV7-2 to TRBJ2-5; D uncertain. The V and J ends lost 5 bases and 3 bases respectively, with 4 bases between them. Germline values: CDR1 SGHTA, CDR2 FQGNSA. CDR3 size: 11 residues. Written as DNA, the CDR3 is TGTGCCAGCAGCGTGAAAGAGACCCAGTACTTC. This gives the protein CASSVKETQYF.

The chain has TRBV5-6 and TRBJ2-7; TRBD2 agrees at 7 bases. This CDR3 has 14 amino acids. Unmatched junction bases numbered 4, after V lost 4 bases and J lost 0 bases. Germline lookup yields CDR1 SGHDT and CDR2 YYEEEE. DNA of the CDR3: TGTGCCAGCAGCGTCGGGGGGAGCTCCTACGAGCAGTACTTC. It yields the protein CASSVGGSSYEQYF.

The V gene is TRBV18, the J gene TRBJ1-1, with a weak D call TRBD1 (6 bases). Trimming stripped 0 bases from V and 5 bases from J, with 13 bases between. This CDR3 comprises 15 residues. Germline V gene sequence: CDR1 KGHSH, CDR2 LQKENI. CDR3 in DNA: TGTGCCAGCTCACCACCGGAGGGGGGGAATACTGAAGCTTTCTTT. It codes for CASSPPEGGNTEAFF. The whole variable domain, filled in from reference TRBV18 and TRBJ1-1, reads NAGVMQNPRHLVRRRGQEARLRCSPMKGHSHVYWYRQLPEEGLKFMVYLQKENIIDESGMPKERFSAEFPKEGPSILRIQQVVRGDSAAYFCASSPPEGGNTEAFFGQGTRLTVV.

The V and J genes are TRBV2 and TRBJ2-2, with 7 bases that match TRBD1. This CDR3 contains 15 residues. Germline-derived CDR1 and CDR2 are SNHLY and FYNNEI. J gave up 5 bases and V 4 bases, and 7 bases lay outside the gene matches. CDR3 protein: CASSVEQGWTGELFF. Here the CDR3 DNA reads TGTGCCAGCAGTGTGGAACAGGGGTGGACCGGGGAGCTGTTTTTT.

The chain recombines TRBV6-5 with TRBJ2-7; D is unresolved. The V and J ends lost 4 bases and 2 bases respectively, with 9 bases between them. The CDR3 has 13 amino acids. Germline loops: CDR1 MNHEY, CDR2 SVGAGI. This CDR3 reads CASSLSPAYEQYF. DNA for the CDR3: TGTGCCAGCAGTTTGTCTCCCGCCTACGAGCAGTACTTC.

DNA of the CDR3: TGTGCCAGCAGTTTATCGTCGGTGTTATCCTACGAGCAGTACTTC. Its translation is CASSLSSVLSYEQYF. The rearrangement links TRBV27 to TRBJ2-7; D call uncertain. V was clipped by 0 bases and J by 1 base, with 10 bases between them. Germline V CDR1 and CDR2: MNHEY, SMNVEV (reference sequence). The CDR3 has 15 residues.

The J gene is TRBJ2-3, the V gene TRBV4-2; D perhaps matches TRBD1 (5 bases). CDR1 LGHNA and CDR2 YNFKEQ come from the germline V gene. The CDR3 is 15 amino acids. Trimming pared 0 bases from V and 6 bases from J, leaving 13 bases between. CDR3 region: CASSQEWGHRDTQYF. CDR3 coding DNA: TGTGCCAGCAGCCAAGAATGGGGCCACAGGGATACGCAGTATTTT.